This T cell receptor (beta chain) originates from a study of blood T cell repertoires in COVID-19. Germline V gene lookup returns CDR1 SGHDT and CDR2 YYEEEE. There are 15 residues in the CDR3. Trimming at V came to 6 bases and at J to 5 bases, leaving 14 bases not matched to a gene. Produced via immunoSEQ multiplex PCR; TCRdb's table is partial and in-frame only. Of a few hundred thousand clones listed, around 87% were seen once; the top ten hold about 1.8%. The clonotype comes from a woman under 30 with acute COVID-19. The specimen was PBMCs or T cells enriched from blood (not recorded which). The chain couples TRBV5-6 to TRBJ2-7; 7 bases are shared with TRBD2. CDR3: CASNMFGGSLNEQYF. CDR3 in DNA: TGTGCCAGCAACATGTTTGGCGGGAGCTTAAACGAGCAGTACTTC.